This entry lists 29 T cell receptor beta chains sequenced from one sample in a study of blood T cell repertoires in COVID-19. Clones were sequenced by immunoSEQ multiplex PCR, and TCRdb holds only the in-frame ones, with some missing. The sample lists around 68,000 clones; approximately 95% were seen once. Specimen: peripheral blood. These receptors were obtained from a man between 65 and 85 years old with active COVID-19.

This clone was found a few times. The chain has TRBV18 and TRBJ2-7; 7 positions match TRBD1. CDR3 length: 13 residues. In germline, CDR1 is KGHSH, CDR2 LQKENI. V gave up 4 bases and J gave up 5 bases; unmatched junction bases: 5. CDR3 DNA sequence: TGTGCCAGCTCACAGGGGGCGCAGGACGAGCAGTACTTC. Amino acid sequence: CASSQGAQDEQYF.

The V and J genes are TRBV2 and TRBJ2-5; the match to TRBD2 covers 15 bases. V shed 4 bases and J 5 bases; nucleotides not matched to a gene: 2. The CDR3 has 15 amino acids. Germline CDR1 SNHLY, CDR2 FYNNEI. This CDR3 reads CASSGTSGGVETQYF. The CDR3 DNA is TGTGCCAGCAGTGGGACTAGCGGGGGGGTTGAGACCCAGTACTTC.

The CDR3 bases are TGTGCCAGCAGCCAGACCCGGGACAGGGGTTACGAGCAGTACTTC. Residues: CASSQTRDRGYEQYF. This rearrangement joins TRBV14 to TRBJ2-7, with 10 bases fitting TRBD1. V shed 3 bases, J shed 4 bases, and the junction held 6 bases outside the gene matches. Looked up from germline, CDR1 is SGHDN and CDR2 is FVKESK. The CDR3 consists of 15 residues.

The gene calls are TRBV5-4 and TRBJ1-1, with 7 nucleotides matching TRBD1. The CDR3 contains 15 residues. The ends lost 4 bases at V and 5 bases at J; junction bases unmatched: 11. CDR1 and CDR2 from the germline V gene are SGHNT and YYREEE (reference sequence). The CDR3, as DNA: TGTGCCAGCAGCGACTCCAGGGGGTTTGGAACTGAAGCTTTCTTT. It codes for CASSDSRGFGTEAFF. Full variable domain (outside the CDR3, taken from reference TRBV5-4 and TRBJ1-1): ETGVTQSPTHLIKTRGQQVTLRCSSQSGHNTVSWYQQALGQGPQFIFQYYREEENGRGNFPPRFSGLQFPNYSSELNVNALELDDSALYLCASSDSRGFGTEAFFGQGTRLTVV.

The chain employs TRBV11-2 and TRBJ1-2; D gene uncertain. The V end lost 1 base, the J end lost 0 bases, and 9 bases lay between the germline ends. This CDR3 has 15 amino acids. CDR1 and CDR2 (germline): SGHAT, FQNNGV. CDR3 coding DNA: TGTGCCAGCAGCTTAGCCCGCGGATCTAACTATGGCTACACCTTC. It encodes CASSLARGSNYGYTF.

The J gene is TRBJ1-5, the V gene TRBV6-2 or TRBV6-3; D is uncertain. The germline V and J ends were trimmed by 0 bases and 5 bases, with 8 bases remaining between them. Per germline, CDR1 MNHEY and CDR2 SVGEGT. The CDR3 loop spans 14 amino acids. CDR3 in amino acids: CASSYSTKHQPQHF. For the CDR3, the DNA is TGTGCCAGCAGTTACTCTACAAAACATCAGCCCCAGCATTTT.

As concerns this clone: This same CDR3 is encoded by further DNA sequences in the sample. The rearrangement uses TRBV18 and TRBJ1-5, with D uncertain. The germline gives CDR1 KGHSH, CDR2 LQKENI. Trimming took off 3 bases at V and 5 bases at J, with 8 bases between the two ends. CDR3 length equals 13 residues. The CDR3 is CASSPGGDQPQHF. CDR3 nucleotide sequence: TGTGCCAGCTCACCCGGAGGCGATCAGCCCCAGCATTTT.

The chain carries TRBV2 and TRBJ2-1, with 7 positions matching TRBD2. V gave up 4 bases and J gave up 13 bases; unmatched junction bases: 7. CDR3 length equals 12 residues. Germline V CDR1 and CDR2: SNHLY, FYNNEI. The CDR3 DNA is TGTGCCAGCAGTGCCGGTCTAGCGGAACAGTTCTTC. This sequence encodes CASSAGLAEQFF. Full variable domain (missing parts from reference TRBV2 and TRBJ2-1): EPEVTQTPSHQVTQMGQEVILRCVPISNHLYFYWYRQILGQKVEFLVSFYNNEISEKSEIFDDQFSVERPDGSNFTLKIRSTKLEDSAMYFCASSAGLAEQFFGPGTRLTVL.

The chain uses TRBV7-9 and TRBJ2-3; tentatively, D is TRBD1 (6 bases). The CDR3 sequence is 14 residues long. With 4 bases removed from V and 2 bases from J, the gap between germline ends came to 10 bases. Germline CDR1 and CDR2: SEHNR and FQNEAQ (reference sequence). Written as DNA, the CDR3 is TGTGCCAGCAGCTCAGACAGGCTCACAGATACGCAGTATTTT. It translates to CASSSDRLTDTQYF.

The genes are TRBV10-3 and TRBJ2-5, with unresolved D. V was trimmed by 4 bases and J by 4 bases, leaving 10 bases between them. From germline, CDR1 is ENHRY and CDR2 SYGVKD. The CDR3 is 13 residues long. CDR3 protein: CAISAAEVETQYF. The CDR3 DNA is TGTGCCATCAGTGCTGCCGAGGTAGAGACCCAGTACTTC.

This chain links TRBV29-1 with TRBJ1-6; D gene uncertain. Germline CDR1 is SQVTM and CDR2 is ANQGSEA. Trimming took off 0 bases at V and 10 bases at J, with 16 bases between the two ends. The CDR3 is 15 residues long. The CDR3 loop reads CSVEDSAGVGSPLHF. CDR3 DNA sequence: TGCAGCGTTGAAGATTCAGCGGGAGTTGGATCACCCCTCCACTTT.

V gene TRBV5-1 combines with J gene TRBJ2-2; 9 bases fit TRBD2. Germline V gene sequence: CDR1 SGHRS, CDR2 YFSETQ. Trimming took 0 bases from V and 7 from J; bases not matched to a gene: 4. There are 15 residues in the CDR3. The CDR3 DNA follows: TGCGCCAGCAGCTTGGTAGCGGGGGTAAACGGGGAGCTGTTTTTT. It encodes CASSLVAGVNGELFF.

The chain recombines TRBV6-5 with TRBJ2-4; 11 bases align to TRBD1. Germline values: CDR1 MNHEY, CDR2 SVGAGI. V lost 6 bases to trimming and J lost 5 bases; unmatched junction nucleotides: 6. CDR3 length: 15 amino acids. CDR3 protein: CASRDRGRVENIQYF. DNA for the CDR3: TGTGCCAGCAGGGACAGGGGGCGAGTGGAAAACATTCAGTACTTC.

V and J are TRBV2 and TRBJ2-5; 7 nucleotides line up with TRBD2. V gave up 10 bases and J gave up 4 bases; unmatched junction bases: 6. CDR3 size: 12 residues. Germline CDR1 reads SNHLY; CDR2 reads FYNNEI. The CDR3 reads CATGLVRETQYF. CDR3 bases: TGTGCCACCGGACTAGTGAGAGAGACCCAGTACTTC.

V is TRBV25-1 and J is TRBJ2-2; TRBD1 agrees at 8 bases. Germline CDR1 and CDR2: MGHDK and SYGVNS. The CDR3 contains 15 residues. J gave up 5 bases and V 3 bases, and 5 bases lay outside the gene matches. CDR3 sequence: CASSEDRVATGELFF. CDR3 in DNA: TGTGCCAGCAGTGAGGACAGGGTAGCTACCGGGGAGCTGTTTTTT.

In this sample, this clone turned up once. The chain joins TRBV6-5 to TRBJ2-5; TRBD1 matches 8 bases. V shed 5 bases and J 2 bases; nucleotides not matched to a gene: 7. The germline CDR1 and CDR2 sequences are MNHEY and SVGAGI. The CDR3 has 15 residues. CDR3 DNA: TGTGCCAGCAGTCGAAAGGGGGACAGGCAAGAGACCCAGTACTTC. Translation: CASSRKGDRQETQYF.

The chain has TRBV28 and TRBJ2-3; D perhaps matches TRBD1 (5 bases). The CDR3 has 13 residues. Germline-derived CDR1 and CDR2 are MDHEN and SYDVKM. Trimming left V 11 bases short and J 2 bases short, with 14 bases between. CDR3 DNA: TGTGCCGCTAGGGGCGCTATCACAGATACGCAGTATTTT. Residues: CAARGAITDTQYF.

The rearrangement links TRBV19 to TRBJ1-1; 7 bases align to TRBD1. The CDR3 runs 15 residues. Per the germline V gene, CDR1 is LNHDA and CDR2 is SQIVND (reference sequence). V gave up 6 bases and J gave up 4 bases; unmatched junction bases: 11. Here the CDR3 reads CASRTGTAGFTEAFF. The DNA of the CDR3 is TGTGCCAGTAGAACCGGGACAGCGGGTTTCACTGAAGCTTTCTTT. Variable domain in full (rest from reference TRBV19 and TRBJ1-1): DGGITQSPKYLFRKEGQNVTLSCEQNLNHDAMYWYRQDPGQGLRLIYYSQIVNDFQKGDIAEGYSVSREKKESFPLTVTSAQKNPTAFYLCASRTGTAGFTEAFFGQGTRLTVV.

This clone showed up just once. The chain couples TRBV10-3 to TRBJ2-2; 13 bases align to TRBD2. With 6 bases clipped from V and 3 bases from J, the junction kept 7 bases outside the gene matches. The CDR3 is made up of 17 amino acids. CDR1 and CDR2 (germline): ENHRY, SYGVKD. The CDR3 sequence: CAISVGTSGAYTGELFF. The CDR3 DNA sequence: TGTGCCATCAGCGTTGGGACTAGCGGGGCCTACACCGGGGAGCTGTTTTTT.

The gene calls are TRBV7-6 and TRBJ2-2; no definite D call. From germline, CDR1 is SGHVS and CDR2 FNYEAQ. Trimming shortened V by 5 bases and J by 1 base, and 11 bases separated the two germline ends. The CDR3 length is 15 residues. The CDR3 loop reads CASSALSLNTGELFF. The CDR3 DNA follows: TGTGCCAGCAGCGCCTTGAGTTTGAACACCGGGGAGCTGTTTTTT.

The chain has TRBV18 and TRBJ1-6; TRBD1 agrees at 7 bases. V lost 2 bases to trimming and J lost 7 bases; unmatched junction nucleotides: 2. This CDR3 has 14 amino acids. In germline, CDR1 is KGHSH, CDR2 LQKENI. The CDR3 loop reads CASSPRGRNSPLHF. The DNA of the CDR3 is TGTGCCAGCTCACCAAGGGGGCGGAATTCACCCCTCCACTTT.

CDR3 sequence reads: CASSLNPDQPQHF. The CDR3 region has the DNA TGTGCCAGCAGCTTAAATCCTGATCAGCCCCAGCATTTT. This sequence joins TRBV7-8 and TRBJ1-5; D gene unclear. The germline V gene encodes CDR1 SGHVS and CDR2 FQNEAQ. Deletions cut 2 bases from V and 5 bases from J, with 7 bases between. The CDR3 totals 13 residues.

The chain carries TRBV9 and TRBJ1-5, with a possible D match to TRBD1 (5 bases). Germline lookup yields CDR1 SGDLS and CDR2 YYNGEE. The V end was cut by 0 bases, the J end by 3 bases, with 13 bases between. The CDR3 sequence is 16 residues long. The CDR3 sequence: CASSVDGREANQPQHF. As DNA, the CDR3 is TGTGCCAGCAGCGTAGACGGCAGGGAAGCCAATCAGCCCCAGCATTTT.

J is TRBJ1-2 and V is TRBV6-5; 9 bases are a match to TRBD1. The CDR3 has 15 amino acids. The trim removed 6 bases at V and 5 bases at J, leaving 10 bases unmatched. Germline CDR1 MNHEY, CDR2 SVGAGI. The DNA for the CDR3 is TGTGCCAGCAGCACACCGGGACAGGGATTTTATGGCTACACCTTC. It is translated as CASSTPGQGFYGYTF.

V usage is TRBV12-5 and J usage is TRBJ2-1; TRBD1 matches at 8 bases. The CDR3 loop spans 14 amino acids. V dropped 6 bases and J dropped 5; count of bases not matched to a gene: 6. Per the germline V gene, CDR1 is LGHNT and CDR2 is FRNRAP. CDR3 region: CASGTGTGHNEQFF. As DNA, the CDR3 is TGTGCTAGTGGCACCGGGACAGGACACAATGAGCAGTTCTTC. Supplemented by reference TRBV12-5 and TRBJ2-1, the full variable domain reads DARVTQTPRHKVTEMGQEVTMRCQPILGHNTVFWYRQTMMQGLELLAYFRNRAPLDDSGMPKDRFSAEMPDATLATLKIQPSEPRDSAVYFCASGTGTGHNEQFFGPGTRLTVL.

A word on this clone: The junction and the germline gene differ at one end; a read error may be behind it. The chain uses TRBV6-6 and TRBJ2-1; 10 nucleotides agree with TRBD2. This CDR3 region has 15 residues. The germline V gene has CDR1 MNHNY and CDR2 SVGAGI (reference sequence). In nucleotides, the CDR3 is TGTGCCAGCACTTACGGGACTAGCGACTACAATGAGCAGTTCTTC. This sequence encodes CASTYGTSDYNEQFF.

This chain uses TRBV5-4 with TRBJ2-3; perhaps TRBD1 as D (6 bases). CDR1 is SGHNT, CDR2 YYREEE, per germline (reference sequence). V was cut by 4 bases and J by 5 bases, with 14 bases left in between. CDR3 length equals 14 residues. CDR3 region: CASSRTGQGDTQYF. The CDR3 nucleotides read TGTGCCAGCAGCCGAACAGGGCAGGGAGATACGCAGTATTTT.

This chain uses TRBV28 with TRBJ1-6, with a weak D call TRBD1 (5 bases). V dropped 5 bases and J dropped 4 bases, with 15 bases sitting between them. Germline V gene data show CDR1 as MDHEN and CDR2 as SYDVKM. The CDR3 runs to 16 residues. Here the CDR3 DNA reads TGTGCCAGCAGTCCCCAGGGAGGTACTTATAATTCACCCCTCCACTTT. Amino acids: CASSPQGGTYNSPLHF.

DNA of the CDR3: TGTGCCAGCAGCTTGGACTACAGGGTTTTCGAGCAGTACTTC. Protein product: CASSLDYRVFEQYF. This chain links TRBV5-5 with TRBJ2-7; tentatively, D is TRBD1 (6 bases). CDR3 size: 14 residues. Germline V CDR1 and CDR2: SGHKS, YYEKEE (reference sequence). V was shortened by 0 bases and J by 6 bases, with 13 bases between the two germline ends.